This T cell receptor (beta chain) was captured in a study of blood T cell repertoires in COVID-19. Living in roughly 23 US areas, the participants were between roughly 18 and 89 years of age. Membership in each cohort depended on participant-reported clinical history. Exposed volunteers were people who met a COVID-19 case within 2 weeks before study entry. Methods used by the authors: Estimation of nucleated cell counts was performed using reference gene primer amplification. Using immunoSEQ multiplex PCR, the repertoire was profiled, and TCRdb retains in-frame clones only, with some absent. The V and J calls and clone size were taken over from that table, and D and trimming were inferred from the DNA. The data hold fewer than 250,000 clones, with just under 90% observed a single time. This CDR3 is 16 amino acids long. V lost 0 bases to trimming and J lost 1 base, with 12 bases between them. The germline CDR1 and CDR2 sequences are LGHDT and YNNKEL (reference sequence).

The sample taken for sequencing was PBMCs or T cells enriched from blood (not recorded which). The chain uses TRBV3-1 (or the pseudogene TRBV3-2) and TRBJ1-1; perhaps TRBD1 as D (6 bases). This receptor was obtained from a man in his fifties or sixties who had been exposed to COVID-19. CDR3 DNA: TGTGCCAGCAGCCAAGAAACAGGGATACGGAACACTGAAGCTTTCTTT. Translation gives CASSQETGIRNTEAFF.